The text below deals with one T cell receptor beta chain. This CDR3 has 16 residues. With 4 bases clipped from V and 3 bases from J, the junction kept 10 bases outside the gene matches. Germline values: CDR1 SGHNT, CDR2 YYREEE (reference sequence). Assay: immunoSEQ multiplex PCR; the TCRdb copy retains only in-frame clones and omits some. The sample shows 1.4 million or so clones, approximately 98.5% of them seen only once. The data were obtained in a study of shared clonotypes between healthy human individuals. This sequence joins TRBV5-4 and TRBJ2-3, with 8 nucleotides matching TRBD2. This sequence was found in a man aged 25 to 40 in good health. Sequencing used naive CD4+ T cells sorted from blood. The subset was: CD45RA+ positively selected. CDR3 bases: TGTGCCAGCAGCGTTCCTTCGGCGGGAGGAACAGATACGCAGTATTTT. Translation gives CASSVPSAGGTDTQYF.